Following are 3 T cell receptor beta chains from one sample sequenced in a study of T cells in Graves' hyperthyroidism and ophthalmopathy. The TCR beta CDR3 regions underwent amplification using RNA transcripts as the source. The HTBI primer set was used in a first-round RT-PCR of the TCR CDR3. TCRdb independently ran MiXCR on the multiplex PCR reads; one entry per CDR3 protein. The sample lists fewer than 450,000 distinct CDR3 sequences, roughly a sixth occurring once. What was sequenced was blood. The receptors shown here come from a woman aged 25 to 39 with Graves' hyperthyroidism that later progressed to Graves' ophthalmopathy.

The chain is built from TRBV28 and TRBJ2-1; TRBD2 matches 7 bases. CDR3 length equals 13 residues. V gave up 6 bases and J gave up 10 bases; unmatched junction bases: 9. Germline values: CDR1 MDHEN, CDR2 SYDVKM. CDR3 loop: CASSPIAGNEQFF. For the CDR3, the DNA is TGTGCCAGCAGCCCAATAGCGGGTAACGAGCAGTTCTTC. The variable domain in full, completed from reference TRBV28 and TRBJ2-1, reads DVKVTQSSRYLVKRTGEKVFLECVQDMDHENMFWYRQDPGLGLRLIYFSYDVKMKEKGDIPEGYSVSREKKERFSLILESASTNQTSMYLCASSPIAGNEQFFGPGTRLTVL.

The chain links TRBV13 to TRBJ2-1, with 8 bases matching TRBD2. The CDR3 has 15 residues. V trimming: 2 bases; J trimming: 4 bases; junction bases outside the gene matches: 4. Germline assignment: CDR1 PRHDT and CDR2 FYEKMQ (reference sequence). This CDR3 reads CASSLLASGYNEQFF. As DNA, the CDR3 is TGTGCCAGCAGCTTATTGGCTAGCGGGTACAATGAGCAGTTCTTC.

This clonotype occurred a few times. CDR3 DNA: TGTGCCAGCAGCTTTCCCCCGGGACAGGGGCCGAACACCGGGGAGCTGTTTTTT. This translates into CASSFPPGQGPNTGELFF. The chain is built from TRBV7-2 and TRBJ2-2, with TRBD1 matching 10 bases. The CDR3 loop spans 18 amino acids. In germline, CDR1 is SGHTA, CDR2 FQGNSA. Germline trimming cut 3 bases from V and 0 bases from J; bases unmatched to any gene: 7. The full variable domain, with the rest looked up from reference TRBV7-2 and TRBJ2-2, is GAGVSQSPSNKVTEKGKDVELRCDPISGHTALYWYRQSLGQGLEFLIYFQGNSAPDKSGLPSDRFSAERTGGSVSTLTIQRTQQEDSAVYLCASSFPPGQGPNTGELFFGEGSRLTVL.